The 2 T cell receptor beta chains below come from one sample, sequenced in a study of T cell repertoires in cytomegalovirus infection. Each CDR3 protein is one row after TCRdb ran MiXCR on the reads. Of around 100,000 distinct CDR3 sequences listed, around 10% were seen once; the top ten hold over 25%. No antigen is known for these receptors. Sequences were obtained from PBMCs, sequenced either directly or after in vitro stimulation (not recorded which). Source of these receptors: a human donor in good health (CMV status not recorded). Some clones in this sample may be carry-over from other donors' samples.

The sample holds a few counts of this clonotype. V is TRBV11-2 and J is TRBJ2-5; possible D gene TRBD2, 6 bases. Germline CDR1 SGHAT, CDR2 FQNNGV. V was cut by 1 base and J by 5 bases, with 26 bases left in between. The CDR3 has 19 amino acids. The CDR3 reads CASSLVGGPREGRRETQYF. Written as DNA, the CDR3 is TGTGCCAGCAGCTTAGTGGGAGGACCTCGGGAAGGACGGCGGGAGACCCAGTACTTC.

There are many counts of this clonotype. The chain couples TRBV7-6 to TRBJ2-5, with a possible D match to TRBD1 (6 bases). V was clipped by 4 bases and J by 1 base, with 13 bases between them. Germline CDR1 and CDR2: SGHVS and FNYEAQ. The CDR3 extends over 15 amino acids. As DNA, the CDR3 is TGTGCCAGCAGCTCGTCTGTGGACAGCCAAGAGACCCAGTACTTC. Its translation: CASSSSVDSQETQYF.